This T cell receptor (beta chain) was found in a study of blood T cell repertoires in COVID-19. The CDR3 contains 15 residues. V gave up 6 bases and J gave up 5 bases; unmatched junction bases: 8. CDR1 is LNHNV, CDR2 YYDKDF, per germline (reference sequence). Produced via immunoSEQ multiplex PCR; TCRdb's table is partial and in-frame only. The table lists about 100,000 clones, more than 75% of them singletons, with just under 4.5% in the top ten. The source of this sequence is a human donor in a cohort sampled during active COVID-19. The sequenced material came from peripheral blood. The chain joins TRBV15 to TRBJ2-1, with 9 bases aligning to TRBD2. CDR3 coding DNA: TGTGCCACCAGTTTAGCGGGGGCATCGGACAATGAGCAGTTCTTC. It translates to CATSLAGASDNEQFF. Combining the CDR3 with reference TRBV15 and TRBJ2-1 gives the whole variable domain DAMVIQNPRYQVTQFGKPVTLSCSQTLNHNVMYWYQQKSSQAPKLLFHYYDKDFNNEADTPDNFQSRRPNTSFCFLDIRSPGLGDTAMYLCATSLAGASDNEQFFGPGTRLTVL.